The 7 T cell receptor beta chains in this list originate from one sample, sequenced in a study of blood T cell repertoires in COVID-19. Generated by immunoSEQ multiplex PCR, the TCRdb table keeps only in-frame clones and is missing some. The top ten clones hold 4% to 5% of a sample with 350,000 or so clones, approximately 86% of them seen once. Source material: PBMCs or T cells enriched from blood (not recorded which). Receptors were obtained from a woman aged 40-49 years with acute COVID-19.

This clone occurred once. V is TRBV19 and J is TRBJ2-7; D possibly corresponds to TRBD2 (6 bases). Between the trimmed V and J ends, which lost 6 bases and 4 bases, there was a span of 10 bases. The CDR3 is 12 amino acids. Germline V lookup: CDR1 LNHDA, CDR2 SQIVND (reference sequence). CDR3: CASSGSLYEQYF. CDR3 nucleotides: TGTGCCAGTAGCGGGAGCCTATACGAGCAGTACTTC.

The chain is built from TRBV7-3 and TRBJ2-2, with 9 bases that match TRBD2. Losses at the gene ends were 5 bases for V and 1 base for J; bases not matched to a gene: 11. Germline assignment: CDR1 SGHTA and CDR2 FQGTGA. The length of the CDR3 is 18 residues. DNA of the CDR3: TGTGCCAGCAGCCCCAAGGGGCTAGCGGGGCAGAACACCGGGGAGCTGTTTTTT. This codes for CASSPKGLAGQNTGELFF.

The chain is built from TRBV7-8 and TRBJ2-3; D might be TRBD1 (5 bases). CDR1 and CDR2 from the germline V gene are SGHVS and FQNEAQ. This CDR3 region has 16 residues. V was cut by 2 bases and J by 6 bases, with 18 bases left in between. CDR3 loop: CASSLIRTGRFDTQYF. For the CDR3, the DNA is TGTGCCAGCAGCTTAATCCGAACAGGTCGATTCGATACGCAGTATTTT.

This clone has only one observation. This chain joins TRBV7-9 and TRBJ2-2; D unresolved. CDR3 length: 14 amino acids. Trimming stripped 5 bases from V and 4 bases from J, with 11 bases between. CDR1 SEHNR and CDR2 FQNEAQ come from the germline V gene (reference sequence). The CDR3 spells CASSPPRSTGELFF. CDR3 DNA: TGTGCCAGCAGCCCCCCGAGAAGCACCGGGGAGCTGTTTTTT.

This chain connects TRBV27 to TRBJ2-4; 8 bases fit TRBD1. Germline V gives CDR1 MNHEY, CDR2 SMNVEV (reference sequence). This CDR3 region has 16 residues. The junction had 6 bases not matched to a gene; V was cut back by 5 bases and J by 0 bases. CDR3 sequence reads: CASSPDRAVAKNIQYF. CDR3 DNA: TGTGCCAGCAGTCCGGACAGGGCCGTAGCCAAAAACATTCAGTACTTC.

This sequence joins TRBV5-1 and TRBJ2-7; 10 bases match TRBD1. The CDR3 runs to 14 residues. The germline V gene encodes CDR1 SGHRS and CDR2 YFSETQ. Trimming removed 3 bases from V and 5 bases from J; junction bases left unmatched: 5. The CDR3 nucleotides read TGCGCCAGCAGCTGGACAGGGGGACAGAACGAGCAGTACTTC. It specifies CASSWTGGQNEQYF.

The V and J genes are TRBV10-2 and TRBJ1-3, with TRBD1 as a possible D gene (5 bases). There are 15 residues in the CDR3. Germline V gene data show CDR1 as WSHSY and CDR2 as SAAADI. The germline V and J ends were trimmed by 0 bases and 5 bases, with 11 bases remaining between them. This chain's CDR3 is CASSESGGLRNTIYF. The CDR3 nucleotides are TGCGCCAGCAGTGAGTCGGGGGGGTTGAGAAACACCATATATTTT.